The rows below give T cell receptor beta chains drawn from one sample of a study of blood T cell repertoires in COVID-19. Assay used: immunoSEQ multiplex PCR; TCRdb lists only in-frame clones, some missing. The sample consists of approximately 140,000 clones, roughly 82% of them appearing once. Sequencing was performed on peripheral blood. Every receptor here comes from a man between 65 and 85 years old with acute or convalescent COVID-19. Each CDR3 is given with its conserved first and last residue. A D gene is named only where the DNA matches it firmly. The size field is filled for only some rows; it gives once, few, many or a size class.

d_gene	abundance	v_gene	j_gene	CDR3aa	CDR3nt
TRBD1	-	TRBV10-3	TRBJ2-7	CAISKGGDSYEQYF	TGTGCCATCAGCAAAGGGGGCGACTCCTACGAGCAGTACTTC
-	-	TRBV28	TRBJ1-5	CASSLGGSMSQPQHF	TGTGCCAGCAGTTTGGGGGGAAGTATGAGTCAGCCCCAGCATTTT
TRBD1	few	TRBV11-2	TRBJ1-4	CASSSMTGVGTNEKLFF	TGTGCCAGCAGCTCGATGACAGGGGTGGGGACTAATGAAAAACTGTTTTTT
-	-	TRBV5-4	TRBJ2-3	CASSQDFFSTDTQYF	TGTGCCAGCAGTCAAGACTTCTTTAGCACAGATACGCAGTATTTT
TRBD2	once	TRBV7-3	TRBJ2-3	CASSLKREGLADTQYF	TGTGCCAGCAGCTTGAAGCGGGAGGGCCTCGCAGATACGCAGTATTTT
TRBD1	-	TRBV6-4	TRBJ2-1	CASSEGGQAWNEQFF	TGTGCCAGCAGTGAAGGGGGACAGGCGTGGAATGAGCAGTTCTTC
TRBD2	many	TRBV7-9	TRBJ2-1	CASSLVLQRDRWEQFF	TGTGCCAGCAGCTTAGTTTTACAGCGGGATCGATGGGAGCAGTTCTTC
TRBD1	-	TRBV7-8	TRBJ1-5	CASGGDRVYQPQHF	TGTGCCAGCGGAGGGGACAGGGTATATCAGCCCCAGCATTTT
-	-	TRBV7-9	TRBJ2-5	CASSWRGETQYF	TGTGCCAGCAGCTGGAGGGGAGAGACCCAGTACTTC
-	many	TRBV30	TRBJ1-2	CAWTGGYGYTF	TGTGCCTGGACGGGGGGCTATGGCTACACCTTC